This TCR beta chain was obtained from a study of Tregs in tolerant kidney transplant recipients. Related graft donors supplied nonmyeloablative bone marrow transplants, and mixed chimerism was transient. Unstimulated Tregs (CD4+CD25+CD127-) and CD4+CD25- non-Tregs were sorted from PBMCs. Profiling relied on immunoSEQ multiplex PCR, and the TCRdb table lists in-frame clones only, not all of them. Here the sample spans roughly 80,000 clones, roughly 90% being singletons. This CDR3 is 20 amino acids long. Trimming took 5 bases from V and 2 from J; bases not matched to a gene: 16. CDR1 and CDR2 from the germline V gene are MNHEY and SMNVEV (reference sequence). Findings and limits, study-wide: Findings come from small patient numbers and require larger validation. Tolerant patients' donor-specific Tregs expanded beyond overall Tregs, suggesting antigen-driven growth. Nucleotide sequences could not be compared across some patients' samples due to primer changes.

Comments on this clone: Its antigen is still unknown.

The material sequenced was CD4+ T cells from blood (PBMCs), taken 24 months after the transplant. The origin of this receptor is a human patient who received a combined kidney and bone marrow transplant. Some T cells could come from the graft donor. V usage is TRBV27 and J usage is TRBJ2-7, with 15 bases lining up with TRBD2. The DNA for the CDR3 is TGTGCCAGCAGTAGGAGGATTGGGACTAGCGGGAGGTCAGGCACCTACGAGCAGTACTTC. Residues: CASSRRIGTSGRSGTYEQYF.